This TCR beta chain was recorded in a study of blood T cell repertoires in COVID-19 (dated by TCRdb to 2020 to 2021). Context from the whole study: Collaborator samples came from the United States, Italy and Spain and covered acute and convalescent phases of COVID-19. Samples came from the ongoing ImmuneRACE study (first 160 participants) plus 1,254 subjects from 6 global collaborators. HLA class I and class II types, where available, came from metadata supplied by the sample provider rather than from assay-based typing. Deeply sampled blood TCRbeta repertoires from subjects exposed to, actively infected with, or recovered from COVID-19 were included in the dataset. The prospective study material was composed of cDNA or gDNA derived from T cells, B-cell-depleted T cells, or PBMCs. The repertoires were released in a freely available public database meant as a resource for research on the immune response to SARS-CoV-2. A de-identified subject ID, COVID-19 status, age in years and sex were almost always included in the sample metadata.

V is clipped by 4 bases and J by 4 bases, and the sequence between their germline boundaries is 9 bases long. The CDR1 and CDR2 encoded by the germline V gene are MNHEY and SVGAGI. Measured from the cysteine to the phenylalanine, the CDR3 is 13 residues long. Left in the record is the CDR3 DNA by itself, 39 bases read in frame from the first base. The immunoSEQ Assay, a bias-controlled multiplex PCR, was used to amplify TCRbeta CDR3 regions from genomic DNA. In the paper's pipeline: Within the assay, amplification of reference gene primers was used to estimate how many nucleated cells each sample contained. Sequence reads were collapsed and filtered to measure the absolute abundance of every unique TCRbeta CDR3 rearrangement. For each sample, productive Simpson clonality was calculated as the square root of Simpson's diversity index over productive rearrangements. TCRdb holds this immuneACCESS table with in-frame rearrangements only. Some clones are missing; in checked studies, unresolved V genes explain under half, and the rest has no known cause. Clone size and the V and J calls come from that table; the DNA yielded D and trimming. The sample table shows approximately 180,000 clones, and 82% are seen once. The top ten clonotypes cover 8% to 9.5% of the sample.

The paper as a whole reports these results and caveats: How much clinical and demographic metadata was included differed by source and by participant, and the metadata was provided uncurated.

Each collaborating institution followed its own protocols to collect whole blood in K2EDTA tubes. For TCRbeta analysis, collaborators shipped samples in one of three forms: frozen whole blood, isolated PBMCs, or DNA extracted from either of those sample types. As concerns this clone: It lacks a known antigen. Base-call qualities are not available, and no considerably larger clone is one nucleotide away.

Recombination linked TRBV6-5 to TRBJ2-3; there is no confident call for the D gene. This clonotype was sampled from a woman in her 70s with acute or convalescent COVID-19. The source material was peripheral blood. The CDR3 protein: CASSSVQADTQYF. The DNA sequence is given as TGTGCCAGCAGTTCTGTCCAGGCAGATACGCAGTATTTT.